This T cell receptor beta chain was retrieved from a study of OX40 agonist ivuxolimab in advanced cancers. Study-level background: Patients in the trial were receiving intravenous ivuxolimab every 2 weeks, at doses of 0.01 to 10 mg/kg.

Germline CDR1 and CDR2: SGDLS and YYNGEE. The CDR3 loop spans 13 amino acids. V lost 0 bases, J lost 1 base, and 4 bases lay in between. Clones were sequenced by immunoSEQ multiplex PCR, and TCRdb holds only the in-frame ones, with some missing. Of tens of thousands of clones in the sample, 85% to 90% are singletons; the top ten hold 11%. This chain links TRBV9 with TRBJ2-5; D gene unclear. The sequence was collected from an adult with an advanced solid tumor such as melanoma, head and neck, liver or kidney cancer. The sequences come from CD4+ or CD8+ T cells sorted from blood, collected in a trial of the OX40 agonist ivuxolimab. The CDR3 DNA is TGTGCCAGCAGCGTAGGCCCCCAAGAGACCCAGTACTTC. Its protein is CASSVGPQETQYF.